Sequencing of this T cell receptor beta chain was carried out in a study of blood T cell repertoires in COVID-19. In germline, CDR1 is MGHRA, CDR2 YSYEKL. The V gene lost 0 bases and the J gene lost 4 bases, with 13 bases spanning the gap. The CDR3 runs 15 residues. Here immunoSEQ multiplex PCR was the method, and the copy in TCRdb shows in-frame clones only, minus some. The data contain about 230,000 clones, approximately 90% of them singletons. Recruits, aged about 18 to 100 years, lived in 20 to 30 US areas. The TCR sequence derives from a man between 18 and 35 years old who had recovered from COVID-19. The rearrangement uses TRBV4-1 and TRBJ2-7; D unresolved. The sample was PBMCs or T cells enriched from blood (not recorded which). CDR3 amino acids: CASSQDPSPQYEQYF. The DNA for the CDR3 is TGCGCCAGCAGCCAAGATCCGAGCCCGCAATACGAGCAGTACTTC.